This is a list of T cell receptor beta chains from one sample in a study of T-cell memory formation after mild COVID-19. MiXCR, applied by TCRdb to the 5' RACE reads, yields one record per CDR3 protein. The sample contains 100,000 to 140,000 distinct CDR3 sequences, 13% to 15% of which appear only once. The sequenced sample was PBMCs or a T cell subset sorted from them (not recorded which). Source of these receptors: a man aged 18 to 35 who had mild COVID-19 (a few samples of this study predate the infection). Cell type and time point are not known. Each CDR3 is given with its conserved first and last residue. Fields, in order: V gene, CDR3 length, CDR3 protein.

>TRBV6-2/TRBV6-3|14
CASSYFQGTGELFF
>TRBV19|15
CASSHRELRNTEAFF
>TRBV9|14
CASSVGDSNQPQHF
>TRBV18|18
CASSPVLQSHTTVGEQYF
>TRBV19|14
CASSPDSPRGELFF
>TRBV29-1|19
CSVETVGVGGAVSYNEQFF
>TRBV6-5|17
CASSYSSSAGGPGELFF
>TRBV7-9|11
CASSSDYGYTF
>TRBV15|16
CATSRDKGGGTYLAFF
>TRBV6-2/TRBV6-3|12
CASSIINQPQHF
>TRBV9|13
CASSVSGYNEQFF
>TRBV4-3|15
CASSQVQGINYGYTF
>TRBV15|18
CATSPRRVGTRLLNEQFF
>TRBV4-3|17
CASSQDGAGGLPDTQYF
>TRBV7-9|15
CASSPRGQGRYGYTF
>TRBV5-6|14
CASTLGSSGNTIYF
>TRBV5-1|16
CASSLASYSSYNEQFF
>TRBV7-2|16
CASSADRLAGGREQFF
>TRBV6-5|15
CASSYGTGGTGELFF
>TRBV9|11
CARGTNQPQHF
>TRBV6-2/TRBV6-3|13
CASSSSTLNEQFF
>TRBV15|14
CATSVYEGRETQYF
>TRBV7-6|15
CASSLLQVMNTEAFF
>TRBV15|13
CATRTGSYNEQFF
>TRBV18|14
CASSSLGQGYGYTF
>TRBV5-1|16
CASSFDLQGATDTQYF
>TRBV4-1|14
CASSQAVRNTEAFF